Here is one T cell receptor (beta chain) with its context. What it recognizes is unknown. The data stem from a study of shared clonotypes between healthy human individuals. Broader study findings: Sample collection involved blood only; tissue repertoires are likely different.

The data were produced by immunoSEQ multiplex PCR, yet TCRdb's version contains in-frame clones alone and is incomplete. Of about 380,000 clones listed, about 96% are singletons. This sequence was found in a young man in good health. The material sequenced was memory CD8+ T cells sorted from blood. Noted subset: CD45RO+ cells pooled with CCR7-negative TemRA cells.

In DNA, the CDR3 is TGTGCCAGCAGTGTTTGGCGGGGGGTCAATGAGCAGTTCTTC. Protein product: CASSVWRGVNEQFF. The chain couples TRBV6-1 to TRBJ2-1; 8 nucleotides match TRBD2. The length of the CDR3 is 14 residues. V was clipped by 4 bases and J by 6 bases; unmatched bases: 5. Germline V CDR1 and CDR2: MNHNS, SASEGT.